The rows below give T cell receptor beta chains drawn from one sample of a study of shared clonotypes between healthy human individuals. The assay was immunoSEQ multiplex PCR, and TCRdb's table has in-frame clones only and misses some. The sample consists of millions of clones, 85% to 95% of them appearing once. The material sequenced was naive CD4+ T cells sorted from blood. These TCRs come from a young man in good health. Both conserved end residues are part of each CDR3. A D gene is named only where the DNA matches it firmly. Only some rows state a clone size, as once, few, many or a class for expanded clones.

>.|TRBV25-1|TRBJ2-1|TRBD2
CASSASGVHNEQFF
TGTGCCAGCAGTGCAAGCGGGGTCCACAATGAGCAGTTCTTC
>.|TRBV4-3|TRBJ1-2|.
CASSQVYLGDYGYTF
TGCGCCAGCAGCCAAGTTTATCTGGGCGACTATGGCTACACCTTC
>.|TRBV7-6|TRBJ2-7|TRBD1
CASSSTGGQYF
TGTGCCAGCAGCTCGACAGGGGGCCAGTACTTC
>.|TRBV4-1|TRBJ2-4|.
CASSQDGGRVGAKNIQYF
TGCGCCAGCAGCCAAGATGGGGGCAGGGTCGGAGCCAAAAACATTCAGTACTTC
>.|TRBV18|TRBJ1-1|TRBD1
CASSLGTDSNTEAFF
TGTGCCAGCTCGCTCGGGACAGATTCTAACACTGAAGCTTTCTTT
>.|TRBV4-2|TRBJ2-5|.
CASSQVVNPQETQYF
TGTGCCAGCAGCCAAGTCGTGAACCCCCAAGAGACCCAGTACTTC
>.|TRBV5-8|TRBJ2-5|.
CASSLLRWREYETQYF
TGTGCCAGCAGCCTGCTGCGGTGGAGGGAATACGAGACCCAGTACTTC
>.|TRBV10-3|TRBJ2-5|TRBD2
CASRGGREETQYF
TGTGCCTCGCGGGGCGGGAGAGAAGAGACCCAGTACTTC
>.|TRBV25-1|TRBJ1-4|.
CASSVRGAAEKLFF
TGTGCCAGCAGTGTGCGAGGGGCGGCTGAAAAACTGTTTTTT
>many|TRBV28|TRBJ1-2|.
CASSLSGGPNYGYTF
TGTGCCAGCAGTTTAAGCGGGGGACCTAACTATGGCTACACCTTC
>.|TRBV7-8|TRBJ1-5|.
CASSSRVSSNQPQHF
TGTGCCAGCAGCTCCCGAGTTTCTAGCAATCAGCCCCAGCATTTT